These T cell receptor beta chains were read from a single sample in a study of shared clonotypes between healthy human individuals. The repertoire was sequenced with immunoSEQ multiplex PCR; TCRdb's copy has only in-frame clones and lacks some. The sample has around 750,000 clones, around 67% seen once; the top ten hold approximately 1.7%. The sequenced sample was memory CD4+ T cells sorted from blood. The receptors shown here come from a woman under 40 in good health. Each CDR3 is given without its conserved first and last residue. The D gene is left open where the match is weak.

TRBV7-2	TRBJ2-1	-	ASSLVSLTYNEQF
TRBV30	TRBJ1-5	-	ARVARLMVRNQPQH
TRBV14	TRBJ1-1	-	ASSSIGRRNTEAF
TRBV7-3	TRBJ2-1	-	ASSPGSSYNEQF
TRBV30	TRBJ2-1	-	AWSVGDFDNEQF
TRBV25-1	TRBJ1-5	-	ASSETDSNQPQH
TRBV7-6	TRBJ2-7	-	ASSSWSGPRRYEQY
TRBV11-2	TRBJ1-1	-	ASSLGQSNTEAF
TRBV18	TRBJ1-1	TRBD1	ASSLPGTGGVKTEAF
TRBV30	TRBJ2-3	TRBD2	AWKLAGDTQY
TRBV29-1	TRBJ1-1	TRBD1	SVGQGSTEAF
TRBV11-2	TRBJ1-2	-	ASSYPSYYGYT
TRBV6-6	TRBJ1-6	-	ASSPGATVSLH
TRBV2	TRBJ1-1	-	ASSEDSWNTEAF
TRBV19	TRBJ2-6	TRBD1	ASSIGTEAGANVLT
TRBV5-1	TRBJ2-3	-	ASSFPGVGTDTQY
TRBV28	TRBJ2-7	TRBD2	ATFMAGGTHEQY
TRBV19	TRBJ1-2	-	ASSMTETSYGYT
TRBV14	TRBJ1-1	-	ASSPTVNTEAF
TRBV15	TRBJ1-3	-	ATSRDREVSGNTIY
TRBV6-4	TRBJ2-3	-	ASSRRALGGGDTQY
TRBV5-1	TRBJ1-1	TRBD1	ASSLAIGQGGTEAF
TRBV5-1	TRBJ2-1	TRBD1	ASSLGDRDVNEQF
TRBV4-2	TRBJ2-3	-	ASSYTHRFQGNRDTQY
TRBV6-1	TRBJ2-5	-	ASSVWPGETQY
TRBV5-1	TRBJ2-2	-	ASSLAATVSGNTGELF
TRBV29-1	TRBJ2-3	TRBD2	SVRGLAGSGSTQY
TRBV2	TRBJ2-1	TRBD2	ASSEGVGSGRSEQF
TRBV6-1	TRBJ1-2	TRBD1	ASTNDRDVGYT
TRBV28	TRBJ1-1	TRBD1	ASTQGGNTEAF
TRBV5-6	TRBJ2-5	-	ASSPPGLETQY
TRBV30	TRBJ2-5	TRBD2	AWNLREEETQY
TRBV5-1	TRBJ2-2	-	ASSLRRTTNTGELF
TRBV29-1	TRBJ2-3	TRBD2	SVESGSIADTQY
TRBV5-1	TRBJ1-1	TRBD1	ASTPGDRGMNTEAF
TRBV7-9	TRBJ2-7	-	ASSPPRGVLVYEQY
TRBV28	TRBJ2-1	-	ASSFGGQQTGIRNEQF
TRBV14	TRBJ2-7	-	ASRLGDGEQY
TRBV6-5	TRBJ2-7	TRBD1	ASRSGTGFEQY
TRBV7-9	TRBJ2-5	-	ASSPSTTQETQY